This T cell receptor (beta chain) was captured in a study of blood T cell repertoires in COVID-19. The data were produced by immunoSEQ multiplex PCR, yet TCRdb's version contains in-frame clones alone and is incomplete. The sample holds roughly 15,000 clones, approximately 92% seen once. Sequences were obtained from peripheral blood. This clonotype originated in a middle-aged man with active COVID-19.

DNA of the CDR3: TGCGCCAGCAGCCCCCCGGGGCCTAGCGACGAGCAGTACTTC. It codes for CASSPPGPSDEQYF. The chain uses TRBV4-3 and TRBJ2-7; the D gene is possibly TRBD2 (6 bases). Germline CDR1 reads LGHNA; CDR2 reads YSLEER. The CDR3 length is 14 residues. Between the trimmed V and J ends, which lost 4 bases and 5 bases, there was a span of 15 bases.